This T cell receptor (beta chain) was recovered during a study of identical twins. TCRdb processed the 5' RACE reads anew with MiXCR; each CDR3 protein has one entry. The repertoire holds about 660,000 distinct CDR3 sequences, 8% to 9% seen once, with 0.8% to 1% in the top ten. V lost 8 bases, J lost 3 bases, and 6 bases stayed unmatched. CDR3 size: 15 residues. Germline CDR1 and CDR2: MNHNS and SASEGT. These records were also assigned to another study, of yellow fever vaccine responses in identical twins.

The sample consisted of PBMCs. The V and J genes are TRBV6-1 and TRBJ1-6; 8 bases map to TRBD1. This TCR was sampled from a woman younger than 35 in good health. CDR3 bases: TGTGCCAGCTTCGGACAGGGAGACTATAATTCACCCCTCCACTTT. The encoded protein is CASFGQGDYNSPLHF.